The entry below gives a single TCR beta chain sequence along with its context. This sample is drawn from a study of cytomegalovirus exposure and HLA in healthy donors. PCR amplification relied on 60 Vbeta primers (plus 13 Jbeta primers). The repertoire was sequenced with immunoSEQ multiplex PCR; TCRdb's copy has only in-frame clones and lacks some. The sample has just over 150,000 clones, approximately 80% seen once; the top ten hold about 6.3%. The junction had 2 bases not matched to a gene; V was cut back by 5 bases and J by 5 bases. Germline V gene data show CDR1 as SGHRS and CDR2 as YFSETQ. The CDR3 spans 13 residues.

The origin of this receptor is a male donor in good health and CMV-seropositive. The sequenced sample consisted of PBMCs. The rearrangement links TRBV5-1 to TRBJ2-3, with 10 bases fitting TRBD2. The CDR3 nucleotides read TGCGCCAGCAGTACTAGCGGGAAAGATACGCAGTATTTT. Protein: CASSTSGKDTQYF.